The 21 T cell receptor beta chains listed next were all sequenced from one sample in a study of early stage breast cancer tumors (TCRdb year 2017). Receptor libraries were prepared by the immunoSEQ multiplex PCR assay. The table was pulled from immuneACCESS by TCRdb, which kept in-frame rearrangements only. Such tables lose some clones; where checked, under half of the loss comes from unresolved V genes, and the rest has no known cause. A total of approximately 20,000 clones appear in this sample, around 76% of them only once. The ten largest make up around 30% of the sample. The sequencing sample was made of blood. All receptors derive from a person in their sixties or seventies with breast cancer.

CDR3 amino acids: CATSRVSGPSDTQYF. DNA of the CDR3: TGTGCCACCTCACGGGTCTCCGGCCCTTCAGATACGCAGTATTTT. The rearrangement uses TRBV9 and TRBJ2-3, with unresolved D. From germline, CDR1 is SGDLS and CDR2 YYNGEE. V was pared by 9 bases and J by 4 bases, with 21 bases between. This CDR3 region has 15 residues.

This clone has a single count. The chain employs TRBV18 and TRBJ1-4; D gene uncertain. This CDR3 is 16 amino acids long. Germline V gene sequence: CDR1 KGHSH, CDR2 LQKENI. V was trimmed by 5 bases and J by 0 bases, leaving 13 bases between them. The CDR3 protein is CASSTGVPATNEKLFF. In nucleotides, the CDR3 is TGTGCCAGCTCAACCGGGGTTCCTGCAACTAATGAAAAACTGTTTTTT.

The genes are TRBV6-7 and TRBJ1-3; the D is unclear. TRBV6-7 is annotated as an ORF whose role is uncertain. The CDR3 is 16 residues long. V dropped 6 bases and J dropped 2 bases, with 17 bases sitting between them. The CDR3 is CASRYSREATGNTIYF. In DNA, the CDR3 is TGTGCCAGCAGGTATTCAAGGGAGGCAACTGGAAACACCATATATTTT.

The chain recombines TRBV29-1 with TRBJ1-2, with unresolved D. The CDR3 is made up of 14 amino acids. Per germline, CDR1 SQVTM and CDR2 ANQGSEA. V lost 4 bases to trimming and J lost 5 bases, with 17 bases between them. The CDR3 sequence is CSVASQAMGYGYTF. In nucleotides, the CDR3 is TGCAGCGTTGCTAGTCAGGCCATGGGGTATGGCTACACCTTC. The whole variable domain, remainder taken from reference TRBV29-1 and TRBJ1-2, is SAVISQKPSRDICQRGTSLTIQCQVDSQVTMMFWYRQQPGQSLTLIATANQGSEATYESGFVIDKFPISRPNLTFSTLTVSNMSPEDSSIYLCSVASQAMGYGYTFGSGTRLTVV.

V is TRBV5-6 and J is TRBJ2-7; the D gene is possibly TRBD1 (6 bases). The germline V gene encodes CDR1 SGHDT and CDR2 YYEEEE. V gave up 2 bases and J gave up 3 bases, with 12 bases separating them. The CDR3 is made up of 14 amino acids. The CDR3 loop is CASSLYRTVYEQYF. For the CDR3, the DNA is TGTGCCAGCAGCTTATATAGGACAGTCTACGAGCAGTACTTC. Drawing the rest from reference TRBV5-6 and TRBJ2-7, the complete variable domain is DAGVTQSPTHLIKTRGQQVTLRCSPKSGHDTVSWYQQALGQGPQFIFQYYEEEERQRGNFPDRFSGHQFPNYSSELNVNALLLGDSALYLCASSLYRTVYEQYFGPGTRLTVT.

This chain joins TRBV19 and TRBJ2-1; TRBD1 might be the D (6 bases). The germline gives CDR1 LNHDA, CDR2 SQIVND (reference sequence). The CDR3 has 14 residues. V was trimmed by 5 bases and J by 9 bases, leaving 17 bases between them. CDR3 nucleotide sequence: TGTGCCAGTAGTGGTTTGAATGGGGGCACTGAGCAGTTCTTC. Protein sequence: CASSGLNGGTEQFF.

As to this clone: Its ends do not fully match the called genes, so a read error is possible. The CDR3 protein is CVTRRLAGSTDTQYF. In DNA, the CDR3 is TGCGTCACCAGGCGGCTAGCGGGGTCCACAGATACGCAGTATTTT. V is TRBV5-4 and J is TRBJ2-3, with 9 bases fitting TRBD2. Germline V lookup: CDR1 SGHNT, CDR2 YYREEE (reference sequence). The CDR3 consists of 15 residues.

The rearrangement joins TRBV6-5 to TRBJ1-4, with D unresolved. Germline CDR1 reads MNHEY; CDR2 reads SVGAGI. This CDR3 is 13 amino acids long. V dropped 0 bases and J dropped 5 bases, with 4 bases sitting between them. In nucleotides, the CDR3 is TGTGCCAGCAGTTACTCGACCAATGAAAAACTGTTTTTT. Amino acids: CASSYSTNEKLFF.

This clone was seen a few times. The chain has TRBV2 and TRBJ2-2; D is uncertain. Germline CDR1 SNHLY, CDR2 FYNNEI. With 8 bases removed from V and 4 bases from J, the gap between germline ends came to 8 bases. The CDR3 contains 12 residues. The chain's CDR3 is CASVISTGELFF. Here the CDR3 DNA reads TGTGCCAGCGTAATAAGCACCGGGGAGCTGTTTTTT.

The chain has TRBV7-2 and TRBJ2-3; 10 bases line up with TRBD2. Germline V CDR1 and CDR2: SGHTA, FQGNSA. The CDR3 sequence is 15 residues long. The trim removed 5 bases at V and 6 bases at J, leaving 8 bases unmatched. In DNA form, the CDR3 reads TGTGCCAGCAGCCTAGACCTAGCGGGAGTCGATACGCAGTATTTT. This encodes CASSLDLAGVDTQYF.

The rearrangement uses TRBV5-6 and TRBJ2-1; 8 bases are shared with TRBD2. Germline CDR1 is SGHDT and CDR2 is YYEEEE. The junction had 10 bases not matched to a gene; V was cut back by 6 bases and J by 2 bases. CDR3 length: 16 amino acids. The CDR3 nucleotides read TGTGCCAGCAACCCTCGGGCGGGAGGAACCTACAATGAGCAGTTCTTC. This codes for CASNPRAGGTYNEQFF.

This chain uses TRBV19 with TRBJ1-5, with D unresolved. Between the trimmed V and J ends, which lost 7 bases and 6 bases, there was a span of 19 bases. Germline assignment: CDR1 LNHDA and CDR2 SQIVND (reference sequence). The CDR3 loop spans 15 amino acids. CDR3 sequence: CASTDDNNRVQPQHF. The CDR3 DNA reads as TGTGCCAGTACCGACGACAATAATAGGGTTCAGCCCCAGCATTTT.

In its sample, this clone was seen a few times. The chain carries TRBV5-1 and TRBJ1-3, with 10 bases identical to TRBD1. The CDR3 runs to 16 residues. CDR1 and CDR2 from the germline V gene are SGHRS and YFSETQ. The V and J ends lost 4 bases and 2 bases, in that order; junction bases with no gene match: 6. The CDR3 loop reads CASSTSGQGAGNTIYF. The CDR3, as DNA: TGCGCCAGCAGCACAAGTGGACAGGGGGCTGGAAACACCATATATTTT.

The rearrangement links TRBV11-2 to TRBJ1-2; TRBD1 agrees at 11 bases. The CDR3 contains 18 residues. Looked up from germline, CDR1 is SGHAT and CDR2 is FQNNGV. V was pared by 4 bases and J by 7 bases, with 17 bases of the junction left unmatched. CDR3 in DNA: TGTGCCAGCAGCTATCCAGGACAGGGGGCGCCGGGCGTAAGTGGCTACACCTTC. Protein sequence: CASSYPGQGAPGVSGYTF.

The chain is built from TRBV5-6 and TRBJ1-1; D is uncertain. Trimming cost V 5 bases and J 11 bases, with 19 bases left between them. This CDR3 spans 13 amino acids. Germline CDR1 and CDR2: SGHDT and YYEEEE. CDR3 nucleotide sequence: TGTGCCAGCAGTTTAGAGAGGACGGGTAACGCTTTCTTT. Protein: CASSLERTGNAFF.

CDR3 amino acids: CAREGVVKNEQFF. In DNA form, the CDR3 reads TGTGCCCGTGAGGGGGTAGTAAAGAATGAGCAGTTCTTC. The rearrangement joins TRBV30 to TRBJ2-1; a weak D match, TRBD1 (6 bases). The CDR3 is 13 residues long. V was pared by 8 bases and J by 7 bases, with 18 bases between. Germline V lookup: CDR1 GTSNPN, CDR2 SVGIG (reference sequence).

CDR3 bases: TGTGCCAGCAGCTTGGCGAGATCTAGCGGAGGCACAGATACGCAGTATTTT. This sequence encodes CASSLARSSGGTDTQYF. This chain links TRBV5-4 with TRBJ2-3; 7 nucleotides agree with TRBD2. CDR1 and CDR2 (germline): SGHNT, YYREEE (reference sequence). This CDR3 comprises 17 residues. Germline trimming cut 0 bases from V and 1 base from J; bases unmatched to any gene: 8.

A single count supports this clone. The rearrangement joins TRBV6-6 to TRBJ1-5; 8 positions match TRBD1. Trimming cost V 5 bases and J 3 bases; bases outside gene matches: 6. The CDR3 sequence is 15 residues long. Germline assignment: CDR1 MNHNY and CDR2 SVGAGI (reference sequence). The CDR3 region has the DNA TGTGCCAGCAGTCCCGGGACAGGATACAATCAGCCCCAGCATTTT. Residues: CASSPGTGYNQPQHF.

In DNA, the CDR3 is TGTGCCAGTAGTATAGGGCGGGGGCAAGAGACCCAGTACTTC. Protein product: CASSIGRGQETQYF. This chain links TRBV19 with TRBJ2-5; 7 nucleotides agree with TRBD2. Trimming removed 1 base from V and 2 bases from J; junction bases left unmatched: 1. CDR1 and CDR2 (germline): LNHDA, SQIVND (reference sequence). CDR3 length: 14 amino acids. Filled out from reference TRBV19 and TRBJ2-5, the complete variable domain reads DGGITQSPKYLFRKEGQNVTLSCEQNLNHDAMYWYRQDPGQGLRLIYYSQIVNDFQKGDIAEGYSVSREKKESFPLTVTSAQKNPTAFYLCASSIGRGQETQYFGPGTRLLVL.

The chain is built from TRBV19 and TRBJ2-5; 8 bases fit TRBD1. The V gene end was trimmed by 4 bases and the J gene end by 4 bases; junction bases not matched to a gene: 2. CDR3 length: 13 residues. Germline V lookup: CDR1 LNHDA, CDR2 SQIVND (reference sequence). The CDR3 sequence is CASSNTGGETQYF. CDR3 coding DNA: TGTGCCAGTAGTAATACAGGGGGAGAGACCCAGTACTTC.

The J gene is TRBJ2-2, the V gene TRBV18, with TRBD2 matching over 8 bases. V shed 2 bases, J shed 4 bases, and the junction held 3 bases outside the gene matches. Germline CDR1 and CDR2: KGHSH and LQKENI. The CDR3 loop spans 15 amino acids. The CDR3 here is CASSPGGGSTGELFF. CDR3 sequence (DNA): TGTGCCAGCTCACCAGGCGGGGGGTCCACCGGGGAGCTGTTTTTT. The entire variable domain, with the rest obtained from reference TRBV18 and TRBJ2-2, is as follows: NAGVMQNPRHLVRRRGQEARLRCSPMKGHSHVYWYRQLPEEGLKFMVYLQKENIIDESGMPKERFSAEFPKEGPSILRIQQVVRGDSAAYFCASSPGGGSTGELFFGEGSRLTVL.